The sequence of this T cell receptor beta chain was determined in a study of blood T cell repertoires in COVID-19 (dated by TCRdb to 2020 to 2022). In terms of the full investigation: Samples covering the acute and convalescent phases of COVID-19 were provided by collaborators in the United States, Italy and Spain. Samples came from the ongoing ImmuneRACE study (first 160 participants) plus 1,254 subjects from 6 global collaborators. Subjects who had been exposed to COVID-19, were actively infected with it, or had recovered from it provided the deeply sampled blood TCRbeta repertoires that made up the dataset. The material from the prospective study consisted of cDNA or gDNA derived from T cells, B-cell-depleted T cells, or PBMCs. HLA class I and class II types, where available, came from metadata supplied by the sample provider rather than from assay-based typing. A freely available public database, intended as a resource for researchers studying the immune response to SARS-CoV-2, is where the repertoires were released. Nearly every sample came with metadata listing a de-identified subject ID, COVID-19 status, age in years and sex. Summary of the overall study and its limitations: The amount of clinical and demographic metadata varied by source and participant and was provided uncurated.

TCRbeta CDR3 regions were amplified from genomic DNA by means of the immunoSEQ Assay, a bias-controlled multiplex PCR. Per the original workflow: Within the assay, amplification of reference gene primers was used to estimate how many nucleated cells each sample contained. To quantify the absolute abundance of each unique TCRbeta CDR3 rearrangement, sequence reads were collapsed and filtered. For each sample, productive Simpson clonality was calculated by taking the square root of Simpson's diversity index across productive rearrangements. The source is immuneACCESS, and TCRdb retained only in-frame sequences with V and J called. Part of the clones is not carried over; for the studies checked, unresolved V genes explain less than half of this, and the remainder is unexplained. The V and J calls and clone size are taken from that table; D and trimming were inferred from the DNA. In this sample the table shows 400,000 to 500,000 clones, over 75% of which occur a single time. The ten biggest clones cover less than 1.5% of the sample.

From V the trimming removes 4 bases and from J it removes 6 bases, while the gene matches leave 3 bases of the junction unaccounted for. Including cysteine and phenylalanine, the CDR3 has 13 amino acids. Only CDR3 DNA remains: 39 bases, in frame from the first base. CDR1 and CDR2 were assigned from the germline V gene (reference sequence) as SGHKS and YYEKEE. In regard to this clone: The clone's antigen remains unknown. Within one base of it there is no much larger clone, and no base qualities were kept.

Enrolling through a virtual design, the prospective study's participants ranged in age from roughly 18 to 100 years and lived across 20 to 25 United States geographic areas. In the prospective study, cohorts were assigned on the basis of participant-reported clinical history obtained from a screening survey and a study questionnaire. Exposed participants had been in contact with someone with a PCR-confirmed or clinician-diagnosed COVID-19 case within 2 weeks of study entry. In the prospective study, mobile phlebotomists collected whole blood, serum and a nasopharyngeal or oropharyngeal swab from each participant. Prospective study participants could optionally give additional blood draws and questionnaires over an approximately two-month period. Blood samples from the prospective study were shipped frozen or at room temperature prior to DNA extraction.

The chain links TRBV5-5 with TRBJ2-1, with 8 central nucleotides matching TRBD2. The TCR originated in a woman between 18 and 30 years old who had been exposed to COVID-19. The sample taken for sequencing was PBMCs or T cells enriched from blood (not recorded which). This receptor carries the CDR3 CASSVSGGNEQFF. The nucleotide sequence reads TGTGCCAGCAGCGTGAGCGGGGGCAATGAGCAGTTCTTC. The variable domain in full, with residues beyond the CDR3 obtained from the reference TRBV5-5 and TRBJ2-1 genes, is DAGVTQSPTHLIKTRGQQVTLRCSPISGHKSVSWYQQVLGQGPQFIFQYYEKEERGRGNFPDRFSARQFPNYSSELNVNALLLGDSALYLCASSVSGGNEQFFGPGTRLTVL.